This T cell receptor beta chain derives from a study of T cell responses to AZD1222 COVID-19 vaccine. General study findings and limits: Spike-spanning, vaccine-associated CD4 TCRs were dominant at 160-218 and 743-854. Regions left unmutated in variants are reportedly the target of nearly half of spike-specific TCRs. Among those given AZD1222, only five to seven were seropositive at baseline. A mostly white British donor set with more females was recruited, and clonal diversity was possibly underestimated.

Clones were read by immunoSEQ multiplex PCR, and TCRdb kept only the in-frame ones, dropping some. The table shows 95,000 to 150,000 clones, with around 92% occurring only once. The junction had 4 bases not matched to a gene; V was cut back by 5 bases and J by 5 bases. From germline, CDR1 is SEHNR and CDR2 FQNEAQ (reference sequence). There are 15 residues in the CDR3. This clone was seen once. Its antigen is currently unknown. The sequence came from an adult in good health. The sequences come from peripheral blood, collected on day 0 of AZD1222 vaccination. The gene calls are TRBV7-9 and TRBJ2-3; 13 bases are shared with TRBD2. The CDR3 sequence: CASSPGLAGVDTQYF. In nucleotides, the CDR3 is TGTGCCAGCAGCCCCGGACTAGCGGGAGTAGATACGCAGTATTTT. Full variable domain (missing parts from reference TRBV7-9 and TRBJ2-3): DTGVSQNPRHKITKRGQNVTFRCDPISEHNRLYWYRQTLGQGPEFLTYFQNEAQLEKSRLLSDRFSAERPKGSFSTLEIQRTEQGDSAMYLCASSPGLAGVDTQYFGPGTRLTVL.